This T cell receptor (beta chain) was obtained from a study of T-cell memory formation after mild COVID-19. General study findings and limits: The main location of contracting CD4+ clones was CM and EM, and that of contracting CD8+ clones was EMRA. Several responding clones turned up in pre-infection memory, indicating that cross-reactive memory may have taken part.

The authors produced TCR alpha and TCR beta cDNA libraries with sample barcodes and UMIs by 5'RACE using constant-segment primers. TCRdb re-analysed the 5' RACE reads in MiXCR, keeping a single row per CDR3 protein. In the table there are roughly 500,000 distinct CDR3 sequences, just over 20% of which are singletons. CDR3 size: 14 residues. V was pared by 5 bases and J by 1 base, with 11 bases between. Germline V gene sequence: CDR1 KGHSH, CDR2 LQKENI. In regard to this clonotype: Its cognate antigen is unknown.

The TCR was taken from an adult woman who had mild COVID-19 (a few samples of this study predate the infection). Cell type and time point are not known. The J gene is TRBJ1-2, the V gene TRBV18; D remains unclear. The sample was PBMCs or a T cell subset sorted from them (not recorded which). The DNA for the CDR3 is TGTGCCAGCTCATCACTAGGGAGTAACTATGGCTACACCTTC. Translated, it gives CASSSLGSNYGYTF.